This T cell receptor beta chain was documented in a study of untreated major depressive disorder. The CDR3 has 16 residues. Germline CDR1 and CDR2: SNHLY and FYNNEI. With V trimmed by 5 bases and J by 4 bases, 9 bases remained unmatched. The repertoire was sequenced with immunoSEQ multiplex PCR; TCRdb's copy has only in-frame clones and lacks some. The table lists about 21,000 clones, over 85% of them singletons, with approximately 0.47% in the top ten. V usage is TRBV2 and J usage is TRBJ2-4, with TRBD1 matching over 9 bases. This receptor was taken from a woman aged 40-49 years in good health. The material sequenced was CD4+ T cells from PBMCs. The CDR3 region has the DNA TGTGCCAGCAGTCTAACAGGGGGCGGCCAAAAAAACATTCAGTACTTC. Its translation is CASSLTGGGQKNIQYF.